The rows below give T cell receptor beta chains drawn from one sample of a study of Graves' ophthalmopathy and Graves' hyperthyroidism. TCRdb re-called the multiplex PCR reads through MiXCR, storing one row per CDR3 protein. The table lists 450,000 or so distinct CDR3 sequences, 14% of them singletons. The material sequenced was blood. The receptors here all came from a woman younger than 45 with Graves' ophthalmopathy. The CDR3 runs from the conserved cysteine through the conserved F or W. The order of the fields is J gene, D gene, clone size, V gene, CDR3 protein, CDR3 DNA. The D gene is left open where the match is weak. Only part of the rows carry a size: once, few, many, or a class if the clone is expanded.

j_gene: TRBJ1-5; d_gene: TRBD1; abundance: many; v_gene: TRBV28; CDR3aa: CASSSGTGVQPQHF; CDR3nt: TGTGCCAGCAGTTCCGGGACAGGGGTTCAGCCCCAGCATTTT
j_gene: TRBJ1-2; d_gene: .; abundance: .; v_gene: TRBV28; CDR3aa: CASSLAVLYGYTF; CDR3nt: TGTGCCAGCAGTTTAGCGGTTCTATATGGCTACACCTTC
j_gene: TRBJ2-3; d_gene: .; abundance: many; v_gene: TRBV15; CDR3aa: CATAPMDRAGSPTDTQYF; CDR3nt: TGTGCCACGGCACCGATGGACAGAGCGGGTTCACCCACAGATACGCAGTATTTT
j_gene: TRBJ2-7; d_gene: .; abundance: many; v_gene: TRBV27; CDR3aa: CASSRGAPYEQYF; CDR3nt: TGTGCCAGCAGTAGGGGGGCCCCCTACGAGCAGTACTTC
j_gene: TRBJ1-1; d_gene: .; abundance: .; v_gene: TRBV7-2; CDR3aa: CASSRTVVETFF; CDR3nt: TGTGCCAGCAGCCGGACAGTCGTAGAAACTTTCTTT
j_gene: TRBJ2-7; d_gene: TRBD1; abundance: .; v_gene: TRBV6-1; CDR3aa: CASRTGTGLLYEQYF; CDR3nt: TGTGCCAGCAGGACCGGGACAGGGTTACTCTACGAGCAGTACTTC
j_gene: TRBJ2-7; d_gene: .; abundance: many; v_gene: TRBV12-3/TRBV12-4; CDR3aa: CASSDGGAGEQYF; CDR3nt: TGTGCCAGCAGTGATGGGGGCGCGGGCGAGCAGTACTTC
j_gene: TRBJ1-6; d_gene: .; abundance: .; v_gene: TRBV6-1; CDR3aa: CASRSGRGSPLHF; CDR3nt: TGTGCCAGCAGGTCAGGGAGAGGTTCACCCCTCCACTTT
j_gene: TRBJ1-3; d_gene: .; abundance: many; v_gene: TRBV6-1; CDR3aa: CASSLKGGNSGNTIYF; CDR3nt: TGTGCCAGCAGTCTTAAAGGGGGTAACTCTGGAAACACCATATATTTT
j_gene: TRBJ2-2; d_gene: TRBD1; abundance: many; v_gene: TRBV7-8; CDR3aa: CASSYRTGVTGELFF; CDR3nt: TGTGCCAGCAGCTACAGGACAGGGGTCACCGGGGAGCTGTTTTTT
j_gene: TRBJ2-2; d_gene: .; abundance: many; v_gene: TRBV20-1; CDR3aa: CSAGLVSNTGELFF; CDR3nt: TGCAGTGCTGGTTTGGTGTCAAACACCGGGGAGCTGTTTTTT
j_gene: TRBJ2-7; d_gene: .; abundance: many; v_gene: TRBV27; CDR3aa: CASSLSPFYEQYF; CDR3nt: TGTGCCAGCAGTTTATCACCTTTCTACGAGCAGTACTTC
j_gene: TRBJ1-5; d_gene: TRBD1; abundance: few; v_gene: TRBV5-1; CDR3aa: CASSFGTEVGNQPQHF; CDR3nt: TGCGCCAGCAGCTTTGGGACAGAGGTTGGGAATCAGCCCCAGCATTTT
j_gene: TRBJ2-6; d_gene: TRBD1; abundance: .; v_gene: TRBV4-1; CDR3aa: CASSRQLAGTGESGANVLTF; CDR3nt: TGCGCCAGCAGCAGACAGCTAGCCGGGACAGGAGAATCTGGGGCCAACGTCCTGACTTTC
j_gene: TRBJ1-2; d_gene: .; abundance: once; v_gene: TRBV16; CDR3aa: CASSQSWTATYYGYTF; CDR3nt: TGTGCCAGCAGCCAATCGTGGACAGCTACTTACTATGGCTACACCTTC
j_gene: TRBJ2-4; d_gene: .; abundance: many; v_gene: TRBV6-2/TRBV6-3; CDR3aa: CASSLDISSHIQYF; CDR3nt: TGTGCCAGCAGTCTGGACATCTCTTCCCACATTCAGTACTTC
j_gene: TRBJ1-2; d_gene: .; abundance: many; v_gene: TRBV7-3; CDR3aa: CASSPQPNYGYTF; CDR3nt: TGTGCCAGCAGCCCACAGCCTAACTATGGCTACACCTTC
j_gene: TRBJ1-1; d_gene: .; abundance: many; v_gene: TRBV11-3; CDR3aa: CASSSGGQGRDTEAFF; CDR3nt: TGTGCCAGCAGCTCAGGAGGTCAGGGTCGGGACACTGAAGCTTTCTTT
j_gene: TRBJ2-7; d_gene: .; abundance: .; v_gene: TRBV12-3/TRBV12-4; CDR3aa: CASSISGLAYEQYF; CDR3nt: TGTGCCAGCAGTATCTCCGGGCTGGCCTACGAGCAGTACTTC
j_gene: TRBJ2-4; d_gene: .; abundance: few; v_gene: TRBV28; CDR3aa: CASSLVLGQGIQYF; CDR3nt: TGTGCCAGCAGTTTAGTTCTGGGCCAGGGGATTCAGTACTTC
j_gene: TRBJ1-5; d_gene: .; abundance: many; v_gene: TRBV6-2/TRBV6-3; CDR3aa: CASRMDGSNQPQHF; CDR3nt: TGTGCCAGCAGAATGGACGGTAGCAATCAGCCCCAGCATTTT
j_gene: TRBJ2-6; d_gene: TRBD2; abundance: few; v_gene: TRBV19; CDR3aa: CASSRDYSSSGANVLTF; CDR3nt: TGTGCCAGTAGTAGGGACTACTCTAGCTCTGGGGCCAACGTCCTGACTTTC
j_gene: TRBJ1-5; d_gene: .; abundance: many; v_gene: TRBV5-6; CDR3aa: CASSLLPSGRVVNQPQHF; CDR3nt: TGTGCCAGCAGCCTCCTCCCCTCCGGAAGGGTTGTTAATCAGCCCCAGCATTTT
j_gene: TRBJ2-5; d_gene: .; abundance: many; v_gene: TRBV4-1; CDR3aa: CASSQGQGSSGLQETQYF; CDR3nt: TGCGCCAGCAGCCAAGGACAGGGGTCTAGCGGACTCCAAGAGACCCAGTACTTC
j_gene: TRBJ1-1; d_gene: .; abundance: many; v_gene: TRBV19; CDR3aa: CASSSRREFITEAFF; CDR3nt: TGTGCCAGTAGTTCCCGAAGGGAATTCATCACTGAAGCTTTCTTT
j_gene: TRBJ2-5; d_gene: .; abundance: many; v_gene: TRBV12-3/TRBV12-4; CDR3aa: CASSLGRWETQYF; CDR3nt: TGTGCCAGCAGTTTGGGTCGGTGGGAGACCCAGTACTTC
j_gene: TRBJ1-1; d_gene: .; abundance: many; v_gene: TRBV6-1; CDR3aa: CASRLGDLNTEAFF; CDR3nt: TGTGCCAGCAGGCTAGGGGACCTGAACACTGAAGCTTTCTTT
j_gene: TRBJ1-1; d_gene: .; abundance: many; v_gene: TRBV4-1; CDR3aa: CASSHTANTEAFF; CDR3nt: TGCGCCAGCAGCCATACAGCGAACACTGAAGCTTTCTTT
j_gene: TRBJ2-1; d_gene: TRBD2; abundance: .; v_gene: TRBV4-1; CDR3aa: CASSQDPAGDYNEQFF; CDR3nt: TGCGCCAGCAGCCAAGATCCCGCGGGGGACTACAATGAGCAGTTCTTC
j_gene: TRBJ2-7; d_gene: .; abundance: few; v_gene: TRBV14; CDR3aa: CASSPLGARHSEQYF; CDR3nt: TGTGCCAGCAGCCCCCTGGGAGCACGACACAGCGAGCAGTACTTC
j_gene: TRBJ1-6; d_gene: TRBD1; abundance: few; v_gene: TRBV9; CDR3aa: CASSVGTGGTSPLHF; CDR3nt: TGTGCCAGCAGCGTAGGGACAGGGGGGACTTCACCCCTCCACTTT
j_gene: TRBJ2-7; d_gene: TRBD2; abundance: few; v_gene: TRBV20-1; CDR3aa: CSASGGLAGPSSSYEQYF; CDR3nt: TGCAGTGCTAGTGGGGGACTAGCGGGTCCCTCAAGCTCCTACGAGCAGTACTTC
j_gene: TRBJ2-7; d_gene: TRBD2; abundance: many; v_gene: TRBV12-3/TRBV12-4; CDR3aa: CASSLLAGAYEQYF; CDR3nt: TGTGCCAGCAGTTTGCTAGCGGGGGCCTACGAGCAGTACTTC
j_gene: TRBJ2-2; d_gene: .; abundance: few; v_gene: TRBV5-1; CDR3aa: CASSLTGIGELFF; CDR3nt: TGCGCCAGCAGCTTGACGGGGATCGGGGAGCTGTTTTTT
j_gene: TRBJ2-4; d_gene: TRBD2; abundance: .; v_gene: TRBV5-1; CDR3aa: CASSSGTSGGADIQYF; CDR3nt: TGCGCCAGCAGCTCGGGGACTAGCGGGGGGGCGGACATTCAGTACTTC
j_gene: TRBJ2-7; d_gene: .; abundance: many; v_gene: TRBV5-1; CDR3aa: CASSLDSFYEQYF; CDR3nt: TGCGCCAGCAGCTTGGACAGCTTCTACGAGCAGTACTTC
j_gene: TRBJ1-2; d_gene: TRBD1; abundance: many; v_gene: TRBV3-1; CDR3aa: CASSPAPGTGVGYTF; CDR3nt: TGTGCCAGCAGCCCGGCGCCTGGGACAGGGGTCGGCTACACCTTC
j_gene: TRBJ1-3; d_gene: .; abundance: many; v_gene: TRBV7-2; CDR3aa: CASSLGLASGNTIYF; CDR3nt: TGTGCCAGCAGCTTAGGACTCGCCTCTGGAAACACCATATATTTT
j_gene: TRBJ1-3; d_gene: .; abundance: .; v_gene: TRBV9; CDR3aa: CASSFRGGRGNTIYF; CDR3nt: TGTGCCAGCAGCTTTAGGGGAGGACGCGGAAACACCATATATTTT
j_gene: TRBJ2-2; d_gene: .; abundance: many; v_gene: TRBV30; CDR3aa: CAWSRGTLNTGELFF; CDR3nt: TGTGCCTGGAGTCGCGGGACTTTAAACACCGGGGAGCTGTTTTTT
j_gene: TRBJ2-7; d_gene: TRBD1; abundance: many; v_gene: TRBV6-1; CDR3aa: CASKPNQGDEPRQEQYF; CDR3nt: TGTGCCAGCAAACCCAATCAGGGGGATGAGCCCCGTCAGGAGCAGTACTTC
j_gene: TRBJ1-1; d_gene: TRBD1; abundance: .; v_gene: TRBV6-1; CDR3aa: CASSSPGQTPEAFF; CDR3nt: TGTGCCAGCAGCTCACCGGGACAGACTCCTGAAGCTTTCTTT
j_gene: TRBJ2-7; d_gene: .; abundance: few; v_gene: TRBV4-1; CDR3aa: CASSQDWAGVNEQYF; CDR3nt: TGCGCCAGCAGCCAAGATTGGGCAGGTGTCAACGAGCAGTACTTC
j_gene: TRBJ2-7; d_gene: TRBD2; abundance: many; v_gene: TRBV15; CDR3aa: CATSLPRTSGPRTYEQYF; CDR3nt: TGTGCCACCAGCCTTCCCCGTACTAGCGGGCCGAGGACCTACGAGCAGTACTTC
j_gene: TRBJ2-7; d_gene: TRBD1; abundance: many; v_gene: TRBV20-1; CDR3aa: CSARVSGGGEQYF; CDR3nt: TGCAGTGCTAGAGTCTCAGGGGGCGGCGAGCAGTACTTC
j_gene: TRBJ1-1; d_gene: .; abundance: once; v_gene: TRBV6-1; CDR3aa: CASRVDRNTEVFF; CDR3nt: TGTGCCAGCAGGGTTGACCGCAACACTGAAGTTTTCTTT
j_gene: TRBJ1-1; d_gene: .; abundance: many; v_gene: TRBV28; CDR3aa: CASSLGARNTEAFF; CDR3nt: TGTGCCAGCAGTTTAGGGGCGAGGAACACTGAAGCTTTCTTT
j_gene: TRBJ2-3; d_gene: TRBD1; abundance: .; v_gene: TRBV27; CDR3aa: CASSPLDRVWTDTQYF; CDR3nt: TGTGCCAGCAGTCCGCTAGACAGGGTTTGGACAGATACGCAGTATTTT
j_gene: TRBJ2-2; d_gene: TRBD2; abundance: many; v_gene: TRBV6-2/TRBV6-3; CDR3aa: CASSYGASGSTGELFF; CDR3nt: TGTGCCAGCAGTTACGGGGCTAGCGGGAGCACCGGGGAGCTGTTTTTT